This T cell receptor (beta chain) was captured in a study of shared clonotypes between healthy human individuals (dated by TCRdb to 2018 to 2021). The study in broad terms: The cohort included a few men and two women between 18 and 49 years of age. Per donor, three plates each were used for CD4 naive and CD4 memory, two for CD8 naive, and one for CD8 memory. To estimate repertoire size and how much clonotypes are shared between individuals, the study performed deep sequencing of blood TCR repertoires from 4 to 6 healthy adults. To increase sequencing depth and limit assay-specific biases, TCR repertoire library preparation and sequencing were carried out by different laboratories using diverse techniques. Per donor, leukapheresis produced somewhere between about 0.94 and 9 billion PBMCs. What the study reported, not specific to this receptor: Naive subsets generally had larger estimated clonotype richness than memory subsets. Pairwise subsampling indicated that sequencing depth was expected to affect the degree of clonotype sharing among donors. The genetic and exposure-history diversity represented was limited by the small number of donors. Clonotypes shared by all four sorted-subset donors showed higher generation probabilities than non-shared clonotypes. Sharing across several donors was observed for about 5% of naive CD4, over 3% of naive CD8, 2% to 2.5% of memory CD4, and about 0.4% of memory CD8 clonotypes. Even with the large sequencing depth, rarefaction of the sorted-subset datasets indicated that sequencing was incomplete. Sampling was restricted to blood, and TCR repertoires in tissues likely differ from the TCR repertoires found in blood.

This clone was recorded once. Its antigen is unknown. Nothing much larger sits one base from this clone, and base qualities are not available. CD8 naive samples were obtained by positive selection for CCR7 among CD45RO-negative cells, yielding a CD45RA+CCR7+ population from which TemRA cells were excluded. Donors were healthy HIV-negative adults with no recently reported acute infections or vaccinations. Every donor was a Caucasian adult residing in Nashville, Tennessee, USA. Blood was collected by leukapheresis, and PBMCs were isolated by Ficoll-Histopaque density gradient centrifugation and then cryopreserved in liquid nitrogen vapor phase. Analytical flow cytometry was used to check the purity and quantity of each magnetically sorted T cell population. Genomic DNA was isolated from every sorted fraction and measured by UV absorbance on a Nanodrop 2000c. V and J lose 2 bases and 1 base, and a span of 11 bases separates them. The CDR3 runs 15 amino acids, cysteine and phenylalanine included. CDR3 DNA only is kept here, 45 bases in frame from base 1. The germline V gene encodes CDR1 SEHNR and CDR2 FQNEAQ (reference sequence).

Using the deep immunoSEQ assay, TCR CDR3 regions were amplified from genomic DNA by multiplex PCR. For each cell subset, the extracted genomic DNA was distributed evenly across all wells of several immunoSEQ 96-well plates, and each plate served as one replicate. For sorted subsets, approximately 200 ng of genomic DNA, equivalent to some 30,000 T cell genomes, went into each replicate PCR. Purified libraries were quantified with a Qubit 3.0 fluorometer, sized on a Bioanalyzer 2100, and re-quantified with the KAPA Library Quantification kit. A separate single-read 150-cycle Illumina NextSeq 550 flow cell was used to sequence each immunoSEQ 96-well plate. In the paper's pipeline: Because the immunoSEQ output included only junctional sequences and no quality scores, the filtering could not be the same as the filtering used for full-length reads. Sequences were annotated with PyIR, a Python wrapper for IgBLAST v1.9, using IMGT germline references to assign V/J genes and CDR3. Reads were filtered out if the reads had weak V/J assignments (E-value above 1e-6), no CDR3, stop codons, out-of-frame junctions, or ambiguous translated residues. V3J clonotypes were defined as sequences sharing an identical inferred V gene, J gene, and CDR3 amino acid sequence. The percentage overlap between two repertoires was calculated by dividing the number of shared unique clonotypes by the size of the smaller repertoire. Three approaches were used to assess repertoire richness: RTK rarefaction, the Chao1 estimator, and Recon v2.1 estimates of unobserved clonotypes. For all TCRbeta clonotypes obtained by the gDNA method from a handful of donors, generation probabilities were computed with OLGA. This immuneACCESS table, as held by TCRdb, lists in-frame sequences with V and J called but not all clones. Of the missing ones, under half trace to an unresolved V gene in checked studies; the others have no known cause. V and J calls and clone size follow that table, whereas D and trimming were derived from the DNA. Recorded for this sample are around 2.1 million clones; about 93% of them occurred a single time. Jointly, the top ten make up around 1.7% of the sample.

Sequencing input: naive CD8+ T cells from PBMCs. The label giving this sample's cell subset or site can be read as: CD45RA+CCR7+. The TCR was taken from a man aged 18 to 35 in good health. Some clones in this sample may be carry-over from other donors' samples. The chain couples TRBV7-9 to TRBJ1-1, with the D gene uncertain. The CDR3 protein is CASSLPVQTNTEAFF. At the DNA level, the sequence is TGTGCCAGCAGCTTACCAGTACAGACGAACACTGAAGCTTTCTTT.